Given below is one TCR beta chain in context. Its antigen is still unknown. The record has no base qualities; no much larger clone is one base away. TCR cDNA was made using 5'RACE template switching, a step that added a universal primer site and unique molecular identifiers. Priming of cDNA synthesis was performed from both the TCR alpha and TCR beta constant segments. Library amplification used two PCR steps, and the second PCR step added sample barcodes and sequencing adapters. Sequencing of libraries was done on Illumina HiSeq 2500 (2x100 bp) or NovaSeq (2x150 bp). As for how the authors treated the data: MIGEC was used to demultiplex reads and collapse the reads into UMI consensus sequences, and MiXCR was used for V(D)J alignment. Vaccine-responding clonotypes were identified with edgeR using replicate PBMC samples, with FDR below 0.01 and a log2 fold change above 5 up to day 15 being required. Bulk clonotypes were assigned CD4 or CD8 identity according to which sequenced CD4 or CD8 repertoire held them at higher abundance. Through fastp at Q25 and MiXCR, TCRdb rebuilt clones from the public reads, retaining in-frame beta chains. Entries that share a CDR3 protein sequence are merged under the most common genes and DNA. The V and J calls shown here were made by TCRdb, not taken from the authors' results. In this sample the table shows 350,000 or so distinct CDR3 sequences, 8.1% of which occur a single time. Of the sample, 15% to 20% falls within the top ten clones.

CDR1 is given as SGHRS and CDR2 as YFSETQ, both from the germline V gene. V is pruned by 0 bases and J by 1 base, leaving 4 bases of the junction without a gene match. Measured from the cysteine to the phenylalanine, the CDR3 is 18 residues long. Only the CDR3 part of the read is kept: 54 bases, read in frame from the first base. These data originate in a study of T cells after yellow fever vaccination (dated by TCRdb to between 2017 and 2020). General notes on the study: The SMART-Seq v4 Ultra Low Input RNA kit was used to prepare libraries from fractions with low cell numbers. Blood samples were taken at several timepoints before and after primary and secondary immunization, and bulk PBMC replicates and cell subsets were isolated. Bulk TCR alpha and beta repertoires were sequenced longitudinally to track T-cell clones before and after primary and booster YFV17D yellow fever vaccination. Two healthy male donors made up the cohort, one aged 18 to 29 years and the other aged 30 to 40 years.

According to the study, the label for this sample's treatment or condition signals: live attenuated yellow fever vaccine strain. At each blood-draw timepoint, two biological replicates of bulk PBMCs were collected. PBMCs were isolated from peripheral blood using a standard Ficoll-Paque protocol. RNA was extracted with TriZol from bulk PBMCs, CD4 and CD8 fractions, and dextramer-positive and dextramer-negative fractions. What the study reported, not specific to this receptor: Most clones expanded after primary vaccination were re-detected after the booster (around 96% of CD4 and 88% of CD8), suggesting broad memory maintenance. A small fraction of clonotypes showed up in both the CD4 and CD8 compartments, probably as a result of convergent recombination. The secondary T-cell response was found to be weaker but faster than the primary response, with a peak reached on day 5 rather than on day 15. Because only a couple of donors were included in the study, the extent to which the findings can be generalized is limited. FACS-sorted repertoires could contain abundant contaminating clonotypes from the bulk population, so computational filtering was required.

The sample in question was PBMCs, obtained more than 40 days after the first yellow fever vaccination. The chain was built from TRBV5-1 and TRBJ2-1, with 13 junctional bases fitting TRBD2. This clonotype was sampled from a man between 18 and 35 years old who received the YFV17D yellow fever vaccine. The CDR3 protein sequence reads: CASSLVLAGGRSYNEQFF. The bases read TGCGCCAGCAGCTTGGTACTAGCGGGGGGGCGATCCTACAATGAGCAGTTCTTC.